The T cell receptor beta chain described here comes from a study of PD-L1 blockade in urothelial cancer. General study points: In blood at 3 weeks, tumor-associated clones expanded more among patients with durable benefit.

CDR1 SGHRS and CDR2 YFSETQ come from the germline V gene. V gave up 4 bases and J gave up 0 bases; unmatched junction bases: 15. CDR3 size: 20 residues. About this clone itself: Its matching antigen is unknown.

Documented time point: peripheral blood 6 weeks after treatment start. This table comes from immunoSEQ multiplex PCR, and its TCRdb copy is limited to in-frame clones, with some not included. The repertoire holds about 130,000 clones, with about 84% as singletons. The source material was PBMCs, sampled around atezolizumab (anti-PD-L1) treatment. V usage is TRBV5-1 and J usage is TRBJ2-2; 10 nucleotides align to TRBD2. The sequence derives from a man aged 50-59 years with urothelial cancer. DNA of the CDR3: TGCGCCAGCAGCCAGCGTGCAGCGGGAGGGACTTACGCGAACACCGGGGAGCTGTTTTTT. Its translation: CASSQRAAGGTYANTGELFF.